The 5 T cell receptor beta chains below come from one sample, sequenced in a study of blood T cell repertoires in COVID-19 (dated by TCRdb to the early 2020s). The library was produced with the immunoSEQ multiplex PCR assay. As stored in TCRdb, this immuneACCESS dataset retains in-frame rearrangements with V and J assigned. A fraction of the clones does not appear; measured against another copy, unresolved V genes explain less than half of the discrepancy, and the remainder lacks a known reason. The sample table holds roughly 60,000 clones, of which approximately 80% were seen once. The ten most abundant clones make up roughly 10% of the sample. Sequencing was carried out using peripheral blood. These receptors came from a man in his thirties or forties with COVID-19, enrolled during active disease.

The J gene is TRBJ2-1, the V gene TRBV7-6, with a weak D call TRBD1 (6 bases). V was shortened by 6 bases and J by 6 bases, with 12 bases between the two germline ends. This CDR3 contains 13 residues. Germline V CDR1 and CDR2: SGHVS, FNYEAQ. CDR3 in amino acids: CASSLTGSNEQFF. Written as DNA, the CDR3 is TGTGCCAGCAGTTTAACAGGGTCCAATGAGCAGTTCTTC. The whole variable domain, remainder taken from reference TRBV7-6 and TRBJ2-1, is GAGVSQSPRYKVTKRGQDVALRCDPISGHVSLYWYRQALGQGPEFLTYFNYEAQQDKSGLPNDRFSAERPEGSISTLTIQRTEQRDSAMYRCASSLTGSNEQFFGPGTRLTVL.

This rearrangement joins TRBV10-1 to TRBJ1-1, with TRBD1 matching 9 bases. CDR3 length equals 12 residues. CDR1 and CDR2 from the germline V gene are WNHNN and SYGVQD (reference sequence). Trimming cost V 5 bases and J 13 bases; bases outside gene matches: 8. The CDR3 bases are TGCGCCAGCAGTCAACGGGACAGGGTCGATTTCTTT. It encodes CASSQRDRVDFF.

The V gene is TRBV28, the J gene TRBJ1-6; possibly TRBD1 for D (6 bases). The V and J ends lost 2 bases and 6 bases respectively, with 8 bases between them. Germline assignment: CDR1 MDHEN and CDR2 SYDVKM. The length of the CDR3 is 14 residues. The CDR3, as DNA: TGTGCCAGCAGTTTACTCAGGGGTAATTCACCCCTCCACTTT. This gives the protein CASSLLRGNSPLHF.

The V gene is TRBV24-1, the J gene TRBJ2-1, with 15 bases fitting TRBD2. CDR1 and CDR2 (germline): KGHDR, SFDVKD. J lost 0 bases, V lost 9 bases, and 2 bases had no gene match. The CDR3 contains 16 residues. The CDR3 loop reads CATGTSGRSSYNEQFF. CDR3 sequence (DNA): TGTGCCACCGGGACTAGCGGGAGGAGCTCCTACAATGAGCAGTTCTTC.

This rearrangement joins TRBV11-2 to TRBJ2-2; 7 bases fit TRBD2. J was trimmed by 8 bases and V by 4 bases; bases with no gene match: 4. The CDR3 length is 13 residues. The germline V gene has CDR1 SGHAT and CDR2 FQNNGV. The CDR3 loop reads CASSWDYVGELFF. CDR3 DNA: TGTGCCAGCAGCTGGGACTATGTAGGGGAGCTGTTTTTT. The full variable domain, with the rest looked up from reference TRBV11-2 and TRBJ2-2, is EAGVAQSPRYKIIEKRQSVAFWCNPISGHATLYWYQQILGQGPKLLIQFQNNGVVDDSQLPKDRFSAERLKGVDSTLKIQPAKLEDSAVYLCASSWDYVGELFFGEGSRLTVL.